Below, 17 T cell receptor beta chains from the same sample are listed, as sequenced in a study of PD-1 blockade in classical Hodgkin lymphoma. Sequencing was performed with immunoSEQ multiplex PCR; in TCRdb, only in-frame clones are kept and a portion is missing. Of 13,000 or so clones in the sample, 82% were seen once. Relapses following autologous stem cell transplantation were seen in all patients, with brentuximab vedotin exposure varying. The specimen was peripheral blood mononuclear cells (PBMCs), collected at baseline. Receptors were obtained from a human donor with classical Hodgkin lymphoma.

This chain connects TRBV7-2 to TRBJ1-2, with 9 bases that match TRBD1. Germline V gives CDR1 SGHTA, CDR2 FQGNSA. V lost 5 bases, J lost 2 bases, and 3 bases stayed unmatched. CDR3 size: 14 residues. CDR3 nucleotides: TGTGCCAGCAGCCCTGACAGGGGGAACTATGGCTACACCTTC. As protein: CASSPDRGNYGYTF. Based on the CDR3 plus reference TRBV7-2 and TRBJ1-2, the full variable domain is GAGVSQSPSNKVTEKGKDVELRCDPISGHTALYWYRQSLGQGLEFLIYFQGNSAPDKSGLPSDRFSAERTGGSVSTLTIQRTQQEDSAVYLCASSPDRGNYGYTFGSGTRLTVV.

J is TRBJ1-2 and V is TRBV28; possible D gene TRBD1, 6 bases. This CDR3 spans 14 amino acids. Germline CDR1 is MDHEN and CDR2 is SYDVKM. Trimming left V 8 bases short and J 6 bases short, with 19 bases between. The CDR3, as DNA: TGTGCCAGCTGGGGGAACAGGGAAGCGAATGGCTACACCTTC. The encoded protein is CASWGNREANGYTF.

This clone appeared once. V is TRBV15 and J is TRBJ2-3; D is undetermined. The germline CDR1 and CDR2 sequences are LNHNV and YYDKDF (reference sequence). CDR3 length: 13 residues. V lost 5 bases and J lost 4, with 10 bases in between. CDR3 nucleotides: TGTGCCACCAGCGTGGCGTCGGCAGATACGCAGTATTTT. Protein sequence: CATSVASADTQYF.

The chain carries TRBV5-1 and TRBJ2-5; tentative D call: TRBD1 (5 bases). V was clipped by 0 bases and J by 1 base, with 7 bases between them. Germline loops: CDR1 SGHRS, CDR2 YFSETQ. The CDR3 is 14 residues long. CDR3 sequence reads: CASSLEGFQETQYF. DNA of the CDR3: TGCGCCAGCAGCTTGGAGGGGTTCCAAGAGACCCAGTACTTC.

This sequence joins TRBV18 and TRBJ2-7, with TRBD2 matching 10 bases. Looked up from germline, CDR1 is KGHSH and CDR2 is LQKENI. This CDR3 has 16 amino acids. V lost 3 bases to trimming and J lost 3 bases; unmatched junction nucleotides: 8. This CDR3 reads CASSPALAGAGYEQYF. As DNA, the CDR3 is TGTGCCAGCTCACCGGCCCTAGCGGGAGCTGGCTACGAGCAGTACTTC.

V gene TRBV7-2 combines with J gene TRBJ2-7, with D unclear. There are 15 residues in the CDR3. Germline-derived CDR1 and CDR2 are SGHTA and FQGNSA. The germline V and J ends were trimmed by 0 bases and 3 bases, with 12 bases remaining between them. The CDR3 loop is CASSLAGLVDYEQYF. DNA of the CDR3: TGTGCCAGCAGCTTAGCCGGGCTAGTTGACTACGAGCAGTACTTC. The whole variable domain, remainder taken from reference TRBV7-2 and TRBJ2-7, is GAGVSQSPSNKVTEKGKDVELRCDPISGHTALYWYRQSLGQGLEFLIYFQGNSAPDKSGLPSDRFSAERTGGSVSTLTIQRTQQEDSAVYLCASSLAGLVDYEQYFGPGTRLTVT.

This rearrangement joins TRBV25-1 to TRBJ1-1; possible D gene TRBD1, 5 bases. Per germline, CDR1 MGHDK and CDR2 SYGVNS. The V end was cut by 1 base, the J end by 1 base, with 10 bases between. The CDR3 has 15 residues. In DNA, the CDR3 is TGTGCCAGCAGTGAATTCGGGGGGGGGAACACTGAAGCTTTCTTT. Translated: CASSEFGGGNTEAFF.

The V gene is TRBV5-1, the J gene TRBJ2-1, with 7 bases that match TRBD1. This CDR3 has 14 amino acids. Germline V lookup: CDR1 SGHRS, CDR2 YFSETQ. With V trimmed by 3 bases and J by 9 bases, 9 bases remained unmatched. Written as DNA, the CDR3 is TGCGCCAGCAGCTCGCGGACAGGCGAATCTGAGCAGTTCTTC. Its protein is CASSSRTGESEQFF.

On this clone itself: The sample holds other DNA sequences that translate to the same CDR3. The CDR3 nucleotides are TGTGCCAGCAGCTTAGGGCAGGGCCATTATCAGCCCCAGCATTTT. Translation: CASSLGQGHYQPQHF. This chain connects TRBV7-2 to TRBJ1-5; weak D call: TRBD1 (5 bases). This CDR3 comprises 15 residues. Trimming pared 1 base from V and 5 bases from J, leaving 12 bases between. CDR1 is SGHTA and CDR2 is FQGNSA in the germline V gene.

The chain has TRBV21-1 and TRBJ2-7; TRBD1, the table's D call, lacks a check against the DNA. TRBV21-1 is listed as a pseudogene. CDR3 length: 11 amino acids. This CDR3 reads CASRQENEQYF. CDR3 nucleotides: TGTGCCAGCAGACAGGAGAACGAGCAGTACTTC.

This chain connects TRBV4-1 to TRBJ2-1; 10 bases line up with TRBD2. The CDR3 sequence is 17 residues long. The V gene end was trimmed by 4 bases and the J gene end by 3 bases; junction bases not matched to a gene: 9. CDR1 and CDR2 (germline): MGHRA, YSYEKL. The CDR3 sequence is CASSPRSGRGYYNEQFF. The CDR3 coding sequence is TGCGCCAGCAGCCCCCGAAGCGGGAGGGGGTACTACAATGAGCAGTTCTTC.

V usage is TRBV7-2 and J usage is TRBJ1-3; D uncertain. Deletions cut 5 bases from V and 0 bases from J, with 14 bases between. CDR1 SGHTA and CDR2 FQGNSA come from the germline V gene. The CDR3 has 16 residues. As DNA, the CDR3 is TGTGCCAGCAGCCCCCAAGATAGGGCCTCTGGAAACACCATATATTTT. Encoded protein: CASSPQDRASGNTIYF.

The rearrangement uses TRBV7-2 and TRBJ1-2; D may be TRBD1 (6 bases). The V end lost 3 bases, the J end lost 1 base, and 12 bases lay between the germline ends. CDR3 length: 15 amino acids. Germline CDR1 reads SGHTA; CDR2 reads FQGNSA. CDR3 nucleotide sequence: TGTGCCAGCAGCTTCGGACAGTTACATAACTATGGCTACACCTTC. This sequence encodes CASSFGQLHNYGYTF.

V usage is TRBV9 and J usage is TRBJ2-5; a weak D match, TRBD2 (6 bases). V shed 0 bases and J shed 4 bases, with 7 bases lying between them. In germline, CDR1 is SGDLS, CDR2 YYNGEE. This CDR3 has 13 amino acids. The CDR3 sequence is CASSVVGGETQYF. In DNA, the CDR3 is TGTGCCAGCAGCGTAGTGGGGGGAGAGACCCAGTACTTC.

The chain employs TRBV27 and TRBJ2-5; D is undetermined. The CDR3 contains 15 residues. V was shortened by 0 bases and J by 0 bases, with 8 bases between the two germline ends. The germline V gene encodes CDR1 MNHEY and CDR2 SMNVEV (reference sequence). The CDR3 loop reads CASSLSHPHQETQYF. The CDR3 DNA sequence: TGTGCCAGCAGTTTATCACATCCTCACCAAGAGACCCAGTACTTC.

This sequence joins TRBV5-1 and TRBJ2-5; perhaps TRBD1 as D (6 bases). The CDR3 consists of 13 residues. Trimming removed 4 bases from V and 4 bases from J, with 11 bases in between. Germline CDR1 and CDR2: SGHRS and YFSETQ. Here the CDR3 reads CASSQQGSETQYF. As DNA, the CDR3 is TGCGCCAGCAGCCAACAGGGTTCAGAGACCCAGTACTTC. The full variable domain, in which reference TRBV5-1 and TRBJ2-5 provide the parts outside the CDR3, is KAGVTQTPRYLIKTRGQQVTLSCSPISGHRSVSWYQQTPGQGLQFLFEYFSETQRNKGNFPGRFSGRQFSNSRSEMNVSTLELGDSALYLCASSQQGSETQYFGPGTRLLVL.

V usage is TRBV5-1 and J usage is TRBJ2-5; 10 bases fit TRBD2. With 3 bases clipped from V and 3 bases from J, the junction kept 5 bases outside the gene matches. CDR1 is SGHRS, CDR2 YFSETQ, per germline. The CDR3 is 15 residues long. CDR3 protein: CASSSSGRAEETQYF. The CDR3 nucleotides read TGCGCCAGCAGCTCGAGCGGGAGGGCCGAAGAGACCCAGTACTTC.